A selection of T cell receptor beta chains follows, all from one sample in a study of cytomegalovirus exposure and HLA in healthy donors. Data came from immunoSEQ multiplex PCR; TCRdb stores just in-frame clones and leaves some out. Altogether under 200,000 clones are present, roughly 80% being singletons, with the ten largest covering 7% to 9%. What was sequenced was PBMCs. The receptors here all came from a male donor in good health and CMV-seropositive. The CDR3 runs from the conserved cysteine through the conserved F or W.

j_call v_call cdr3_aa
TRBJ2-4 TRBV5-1 CASSHKASGSNIQYF
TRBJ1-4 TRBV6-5 CASSLDRGGKLFF
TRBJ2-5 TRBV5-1 CASRPSTAGMETQYF
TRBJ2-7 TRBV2 CATRPERESYEQYF
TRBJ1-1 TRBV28 CASIQGAAEAFF
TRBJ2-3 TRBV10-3 CAISQSGGLGTSTDTQYF
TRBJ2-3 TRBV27 CASSLLQGPSTDTQYF
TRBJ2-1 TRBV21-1 CASSKTGPSGPLRDEQFF
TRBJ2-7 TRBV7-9 CASSFFFKQKAAYEQYF
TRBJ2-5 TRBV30 CAWMATQYF